This TCR beta chain was captured by sequencing in a study of blood T cell repertoires in COVID-19. Study context: Sites across the United States, Italy and Spain contributed samples from acute and convalescent COVID-19. Sample material is recorded as cDNA or gDNA derived from T cells, B-cell-depleted T cells, or PBMCs.

The V gene's germline CDR1 is MGHRA and CDR2 YSYEKL. The length of the CDR3 is 12 residues. V was cut by 3 bases and J by 7 bases, with 9 bases left in between. Authors' data handling: The assay estimated nucleated cells by amplifying reference gene primers. Produced via immunoSEQ multiplex PCR; TCRdb's table is partial and in-frame only. Clone size and the V and J calls come from that table; the DNA yielded D and trimming. The top ten clones hold 15% to 20% of a sample with 35,000 to 40,000 clones, around 80% of them seen once. The clonotype originates from a man in his 70s with acute or convalescent COVID-19. The sample consisted of peripheral blood. The genes are TRBV4-1 and TRBJ1-1, with D maybe TRBD1 (5 bases). CDR3: CASSHDRDEAFF. The DNA for the CDR3 is TGCGCCAGCAGCCATGACAGAGATGAAGCTTTCTTT.